The next 27 T cell receptor beta chains were all read from a single sample in a study of early T cells in non-severe SARS-CoV-2 infection. TCRdb reanalysed the 5' RACE reads using MiXCR and keeps one entry per CDR3 protein. The table includes around 50,000 distinct CDR3 sequences, roughly 10% detected once. Sequencing input: whole blood. The receptors stem from an adult who was a healthcare worker with PCR-confirmed SARS-CoV-2 infection or an uninfected control (not recorded which).

In its sample, this clonotype was seen a few times. This chain joins TRBV11-2 and TRBJ2-3; possibly TRBD2 for D (5 bases). In germline, CDR1 is SGHAT, CDR2 FQNNGV. The ends were cut back, 6 bases at V and 3 bases at J, with 13 bases in the middle. The CDR3 sequence is 14 residues long. In DNA, the CDR3 is TGTGCCAGCAGGAGATTACTAGGAACAGATACGCAGTATTTT. It codes for CASRRLLGTDTQYF.

The rearrangement joins TRBV7-9 to TRBJ2-1; no reliable D call. The CDR3 sequence is 12 residues long. Germline V gene sequence: CDR1 SEHNR, CDR2 FQNEAQ (reference sequence). The V end was cut by 4 bases, the J end by 10 bases, with 11 bases between. The CDR3 bases are TGTGCCAGCAGCTCCTTCGCTATGGAGCAGTTCTTC. Translation gives CASSSFAMEQFF.

The rearrangement joins TRBV27 to TRBJ2-7, with D tentatively TRBD2 (5 bases). The CDR3 totals 15 residues. Trimming removed 5 bases from V and 2 bases from J, with 16 bases in between. The germline V gene encodes CDR1 MNHEY and CDR2 SMNVEV (reference sequence). The CDR3: CASSPPGGPTYEQYF. CDR3 nucleotide sequence: TGTGCCAGCAGTCCCCCTGGCGGGCCGACCTACGAGCAGTACTTC.

The chain is built from TRBV7-8 and TRBJ2-1, with D tentatively TRBD2 (6 bases). The CDR3 runs to 16 residues. The germline V gene has CDR1 SGHVS and CDR2 FQNEAQ. Between the trimmed V and J ends, which lost 5 bases and 4 bases, there was a span of 18 bases. The CDR3 here is CASSLEVGLGYNEQFF. CDR3 bases: TGTGCCAGCAGCCTAGAGGTGGGACTTGGTTACAATGAGCAGTTCTTC.

This clonotype appeared many times. The chain combines TRBV12-3 or TRBV12-4 with TRBJ1-1, with D maybe TRBD1 (5 bases). This CDR3 region has 14 residues. V was clipped by 6 bases and J by 0 bases, with 11 bases between them. The CDR3 spells CASRVETVNTEAFF. CDR3 DNA: TGTGCCAGCAGGGTAGAGACAGTGAACACTGAAGCTTTCTTT.

This clonotype came up many times. The chain is built from TRBV4-1 and TRBJ2-4, with 8 bases that match TRBD1. The V gene end was trimmed by 0 bases and the J gene end by 8 bases; junction bases not matched to a gene: 9. CDR1 and CDR2 from the germline V gene are MGHRA and YSYEKL. CDR3 length: 16 residues. CDR3 loop: CASSQEWEPTGDIQYF. The CDR3 region has the DNA TGCGCCAGCAGCCAAGAATGGGAACCGACAGGGGACATTCAGTACTTC.

This clonotype was counted a few times. The rearrangement uses TRBV2 and TRBJ1-1, with D unresolved. This CDR3 is 13 amino acids long. V dropped 7 bases and J dropped 1 base, with 10 bases sitting between them. Germline-derived CDR1 and CDR2 are SNHLY and FYNNEI. The CDR3 DNA is TGTGCCAGCACAGCAGGACCGAACACTGAAGCTTTCTTT. Translated: CASTAGPNTEAFF.

The V and J genes are TRBV20-1 and TRBJ1-5; weak D call: TRBD1 (6 bases). Germline V gene data show CDR1 as DFQATT and CDR2 as SNEGSKA (reference sequence). V was clipped by 6 bases and J by 0 bases, with 15 bases between them. The CDR3 consists of 15 residues. As DNA, the CDR3 is TGCAGTGCCACTAAGACAGGACGTAGCAATCAGCCCCAGCATTTT. Its protein product is CSATKTGRSNQPQHF.

This clonotype was seen at least ten times. The chain couples TRBV29-1 to TRBJ1-2; D is unresolved. The V end lost 0 bases, the J end lost 3 bases, and 14 bases lay between the germline ends. This CDR3 comprises 15 residues. Germline V gene lookup returns CDR1 SQVTM and CDR2 ANQGSEA. In nucleotides, the CDR3 is TGCAGCGTTGAAGATCGCCAGGACCGAGACTATGGCTACACCTTC. This gives the protein CSVEDRQDRDYGYTF.

Ten or more counts support this clonotype. This chain uses TRBV12-3 or TRBV12-4 with TRBJ1-2, with D possibly matching TRBD1 (6 bases). CDR3 size: 15 residues. V was shortened by 0 bases and J by 4 bases, with 12 bases between the two germline ends. The CDR3: CASSLAPQGSYGYTF. The CDR3 DNA is TGTGCCAGCAGTTTAGCGCCCCAGGGGAGCTATGGCTACACCTTC.

The rearrangement links TRBV28 to TRBJ1-2; the D is unclear. The V gene lost 7 bases and the J gene lost 0 bases, with 6 bases spanning the gap. This CDR3 comprises 12 residues. Germline V gene sequence: CDR1 MDHEN, CDR2 SYDVKM. In DNA form, the CDR3 reads TGTGCCAGCATCGGAGCTAACTATGGCTACACCTTC. This translates into CASIGANYGYTF.

This clonotype was counted at least ten times. The V and J genes are TRBV30 and TRBJ2-1; no firm D call. The CDR3 totals 13 residues. V was cut by 5 bases and J by 2 bases, with 10 bases left in between. CDR1 is GTSNPN and CDR2 is SVGIG in the germline V gene (reference sequence). The CDR3 is CAWETSPYNEQFF. The CDR3 DNA is TGTGCCTGGGAGACGAGTCCCTACAATGAGCAGTTCTTC.

This clonotype was found many times. The chain has TRBV30 and TRBJ2-5; D might be TRBD2 (6 bases). The CDR3 is 16 residues long. Germline-derived CDR1 and CDR2 are GTSNPN and SVGIG (reference sequence). V was pared by 0 bases and J by 5 bases, with 19 bases between. This chain's CDR3 is CAWSVLGLASRETQYF. The CDR3 region has the DNA TGTGCCTGGAGTGTACTAGGGCTAGCGAGTAGGGAGACCCAGTACTTC.

In this sample, this clonotype turned up a few times. The V and J genes are TRBV28 and TRBJ2-1, with TRBD2 matching 8 bases. This CDR3 is built from 12 residues. The germline V gene has CDR1 MDHEN and CDR2 SYDVKM. The V gene end was trimmed by 11 bases and the J gene end by 5 bases; junction bases not matched to a gene: 5. The CDR3 DNA is TGTGCCTCCGGGGGGGTTAACAATGAGCAGTTCTTC. Translating it yields CASGGVNNEQFF.

This chain uses TRBV6-2 or TRBV6-3 with TRBJ2-1; 16 bases map to TRBD2. Germline CDR1 and CDR2: MNHEY and SVGEGT. Trimming cost V 4 bases and J 9 bases; bases outside gene matches: 6. This CDR3 is built from 16 residues. The CDR3 reads CASSSPGLAGGFEQFF. CDR3 bases: TGTGCCAGCAGTTCTCCGGGACTAGCGGGAGGGTTTGAGCAGTTCTTC.

The gene calls are TRBV5-5 and TRBJ2-3; no reliable D call. V was shortened by 4 bases and J by 4 bases, with 10 bases between the two germline ends. Germline CDR1 SGHKS, CDR2 YYEKEE (reference sequence). CDR3 size: 13 residues. The CDR3 spells CASSDGEADTQYF. CDR3 DNA sequence: TGTGCCAGCAGCGATGGCGAGGCAGATACGCAGTATTTT. The whole variable domain, remainder taken from reference TRBV5-5 and TRBJ2-3, is DAGVTQSPTHLIKTRGQQVTLRCSPISGHKSVSWYQQVLGQGPQFIFQYYEKEERGRGNFPDRFSARQFPNYSSELNVNALLLGDSALYLCASSDGEADTQYFGPGTRLTVL.

This clonotype was seen repeatedly, ten times or more. V gene TRBV4-1 combines with J gene TRBJ1-1, with D possibly TRBD1 on 6 matching bases. V was cut by 4 bases and J by 7 bases, with 10 bases left in between. In germline, CDR1 is MGHRA, CDR2 YSYEKL. The CDR3 covers 12 residues. CDR3 sequence reads: CASSPQGLEAFF. CDR3 bases: TGCGCCAGCAGCCCGCAGGGGCTTGAAGCTTTCTTT.

This clonotype was recorded many times. The chain couples TRBV6-4 to TRBJ2-7; 10 nucleotides line up with TRBD2. Trimming removed 6 bases from V and 4 bases from J; junction bases left unmatched: 12. Germline-derived CDR1 and CDR2 are MRHNA and SNTAGT. This CDR3 has 16 amino acids. The CDR3 coding sequence is TGTGCCAGCAGGACCCCTCGACTAGCGGGCGATTACGAGCAGTACTTC. It encodes CASRTPRLAGDYEQYF.

This clonotype was observed at least ten times. This chain links TRBV20-1 with TRBJ2-1; the match to TRBD1 covers 9 bases. J gave up 8 bases and V 6 bases, and 11 bases lay outside the gene matches. The CDR3 is made up of 14 amino acids. Germline V gene lookup returns CDR1 DFQATT and CDR2 SNEGSKA (reference sequence). CDR3 sequence: CSALQRTGEHEQFF. The CDR3 nucleotides read TGCAGTGCCCTCCAACGGACAGGGGAGCATGAGCAGTTCTTC.

This clonotype has ten or more counts. The chain links TRBV20-1 to TRBJ2-7; TRBD1 matches at 7 bases. Per the germline V gene, CDR1 is DFQATT and CDR2 is SNEGSKA (reference sequence). V lost 0 bases and J lost 1; bases outside the gene matches: 3. This CDR3 contains 14 residues. DNA of the CDR3: TGCAGTGCTAGAGATGTGGGACAGTCCTACGAGCAGTACTTC. It codes for CSARDVGQSYEQYF.

This clonotype was seen a few times. V is TRBV5-1 and J is TRBJ2-3; 13 bases are shared with TRBD2. CDR3 length equals 16 residues. The V gene end was trimmed by 3 bases and the J gene end by 2 bases; junction bases not matched to a gene: 3. The germline V gene has CDR1 SGHRS and CDR2 YFSETQ. DNA for the CDR3: TGCGCCAGCAGCTCAGGACTAGCGGGGGACACAGATACGCAGTATTTT. Translating gives CASSSGLAGDTDTQYF.

This clonotype was detected many times. This chain joins TRBV11-2 and TRBJ2-7; tentative D call: TRBD2 (6 bases). The germline V and J ends were trimmed by 3 bases and 2 bases, with 11 bases remaining between them. CDR1 and CDR2 (germline): SGHAT, FQNNGV. The CDR3 covers 14 residues. The chain's CDR3 is CASSFRRGPYEQYF. The DNA for the CDR3 is TGTGCCAGCAGCTTTAGGAGGGGACCCTACGAGCAGTACTTC.

This clonotype was seen a single time. This rearrangement joins TRBV6-2 or TRBV6-3 to TRBJ2-2; the match to TRBD2 covers 7 bases. This CDR3 spans 15 amino acids. After removal of 6 bases from V and 6 bases from J, the junction contained 10 bases not matched to a gene. The V gene's germline CDR1 is MNHEY and CDR2 SVGEGT. The CDR3 region is CASSRSMGGPGELFF. Here the CDR3 DNA reads TGTGCCAGCAGCCGTTCGATGGGAGGGCCCGGGGAGCTGTTTTTT.

The chain recombines TRBV20-1 with TRBJ2-7, with D hard to call. The V end lost 6 bases, the J end lost 2 bases, and 8 bases lay between the germline ends. Germline-derived CDR1 and CDR2 are DFQATT and SNEGSKA (reference sequence). CDR3 length: 11 residues. The CDR3 bases are TGCAGTGCCCTGGGAACCTACGAGCAGTACTTC. Its translation is CSALGTYEQYF.

This clonotype was detected many times. This sequence joins TRBV7-9 and TRBJ2-3; TRBD2 is a possible D gene (5 bases). Germline V gene sequence: CDR1 SEHNR, CDR2 FQNEAQ (reference sequence). The CDR3 spans 14 residues. The V end lost 3 bases, the J end lost 2 bases, and 9 bases lay between the germline ends. CDR3 nucleotide sequence: TGTGCCAGCAGCTTTAGCGACCCCACAGATACGCAGTATTTT. It translates to CASSFSDPTDTQYF.

This chain links TRBV29-1 with TRBJ1-2; D is uncertain. The V gene's germline CDR1 is SQVTM and CDR2 ANQGSEA. The CDR3 has 13 amino acids. Trimming left V 1 base short and J 8 bases short, with 14 bases between. In DNA, the CDR3 is TGCAGCGTTGAAGGGAACTCGCCCGGGGGCTACACCTTC. Translated, it gives CSVEGNSPGGYTF.

The chain links TRBV30 to TRBJ2-6, with TRBD1 matching 7 bases. Trimming at V came to 4 bases and at J to 1 base, leaving 7 bases not matched to a gene. The CDR3 length is 16 residues. Germline V lookup: CDR1 GTSNPN, CDR2 SVGIG (reference sequence). The CDR3: CAWTGDRGSGANVLTF. CDR3 DNA sequence: TGTGCCTGGACTGGGGACAGAGGATCTGGGGCCAACGTCCTGACTTTC. Based on the CDR3 plus reference TRBV30 and TRBJ2-6, the full variable domain is SQTIHQWPATLVQPVGSPLSLECTVEGTSNPNLYWYRQAAGRGLQLLFYSVGIGQISSEVPQNLSASRPQDRQFILSSKKLLLSDSGFYLCAWTGDRGSGANVLTFGAGSRLTVL.